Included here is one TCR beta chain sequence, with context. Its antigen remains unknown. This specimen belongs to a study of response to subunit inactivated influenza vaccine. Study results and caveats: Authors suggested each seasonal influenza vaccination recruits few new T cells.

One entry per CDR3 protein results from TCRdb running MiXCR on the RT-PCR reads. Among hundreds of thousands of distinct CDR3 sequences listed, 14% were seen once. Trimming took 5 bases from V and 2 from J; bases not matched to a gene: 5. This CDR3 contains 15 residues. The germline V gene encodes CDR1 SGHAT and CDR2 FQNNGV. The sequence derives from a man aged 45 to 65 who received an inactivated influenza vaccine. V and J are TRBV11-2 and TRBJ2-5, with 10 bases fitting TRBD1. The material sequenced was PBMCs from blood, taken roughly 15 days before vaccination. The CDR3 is CASSVTGGPQETQYF. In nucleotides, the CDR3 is TGTGCCAGCAGCGTGACAGGGGGCCCACAAGAGACCCAGTACTTC.